This T cell receptor beta chain was obtained from a study of blood T cells in healthy people across ages. There are 14 residues in the CDR3. Per germline, CDR1 SGHKS and CDR2 YYEKEE (reference sequence). V shed 4 bases, J shed 9 bases, and the junction held 9 bases outside the gene matches. Then a second PCR, running about 6 to 12 cycles, was carried out with a sample-barcoded 5' primer and a J-beta primer mix. Each CDR3 protein is one row after TCRdb ran MiXCR on the 5' RACE reads. The sample lists about 570,000 distinct CDR3 sequences; 27% were seen once. J is TRBJ2-1 and V is TRBV5-5, with 8 bases lining up with TRBD2. What was sequenced was blood. This TCR derives from a woman in her 70s in good health. The CDR3 nucleotides read TGTGCCAGCAGCCACCCCGGGGGGGGAGTTGAGCAGTTCTTC. Its translation: CASSHPGGGVEQFF.